A selection of T cell receptor beta chains follows, all from one sample in a study of regulatory T cells in long-lasting Graves disease. TCRdb re-called the multiplex PCR reads with MiXCR, one entry per CDR3 protein. The sample carries about 470,000 distinct CDR3 sequences, around 21% recorded once. Source: peripheral blood mononuclear cells (PBMCs), taken when the disease was refractory, from a patient treated with antithyroid drugs. These receptors all stem from a female donor with Graves disease. The CDR3 runs from the conserved cysteine through the conserved F or W. Fields, in order: D gene, V gene, clone size, J gene, CDR3 DNA, CDR3 protein. A D gene is named only where the DNA matches it firmly. A clone size is listed for some rows: how often the clone was seen (once, few, many), or a class if it is expanded.

TRBD2	TRBV6-1	-	TRBJ2-7	TGTGCCAGCAGACGAGCGGGAGCGCGGGACGAGCAGTACTTC	CASRRAGARDEQYF
-	TRBV11-2	many	TRBJ1-2	TGTGCCAGCAGCTTACGGCAGGGCGATGGCTACACCTTC	CASSLRQGDGYTF
-	TRBV7-9	few	TRBJ2-7	TGTGCCAGCACCCAGGTACCAGCTGACGAGCAGTACTTC	CASTQVPADEQYF
TRBD1	TRBV12-3/TRBV12-4	many	TRBJ1-2	TGTGCCAGCACTAAAATAGGGACAGTAAATGGCTACACCTTC	CASTKIGTVNGYTF
TRBD1	TRBV29-1	few	TRBJ1-1	TGCAGCTTTACCGGGACAGGGGGCACTGAAGCTTTCTTT	CSFTGTGGTEAFF
TRBD2	TRBV19	-	TRBJ2-1	TGTGCCAGTAGTCAAGGGACTAGCGGGAGTCCGGATGAGCAGTTCTTC	CASSQGTSGSPDEQFF
-	TRBV27	many	TRBJ1-1	TGTGCCAGCAGTTTATGGGGGGACCAAAACACTGAAGCTTTCTTT	CASSLWGDQNTEAFF
-	TRBV28	many	TRBJ2-4	TGTGCCAGCACCCCGTCGAACCCAAACATTCAGTACTTC	CASTPSNPNIQYF
-	TRBV20-1	-	TRBJ2-5	TGCAGTGCTAGCGTGCAAGAGACCCAGTACTTC	CSASVQETQYF
-	TRBV7-8	-	TRBJ1-1	TGTGCCAGCAGCGTTTTGGGTGCTGAAGCTCTCTTT	CASSVLGAEALF
-	TRBV11-2	few	TRBJ1-3	TGTGCCAGCAGCTTGGAGTCCACTGGAAACACCATATATTTT	CASSLESTGNTIYF
TRBD1	TRBV19	-	TRBJ1-5	TGTGCCAGTAGTATAGTGGGACAGATAAATCAGCCCCAGCATTTT	CASSIVGQINQPQHF
-	TRBV27	-	TRBJ1-2	TGTGCCAGCAGTTTAAGTCGGCAGCCACCCTATGGCTACACCTTC	CASSLSRQPPYGYTF
TRBD2	TRBV5-1	few	TRBJ2-4	TGCGCCAGCAGCCTCCCCAGGACTAGCGGGAGCCCATCTCGGAACATTCAGTACTTC	CASSLPRTSGSPSRNIQYF
-	TRBV11-2	many	TRBJ2-7	TGTGCCAGCAGCTTAGGCCCTGGATACTACGAGCAGTACTTC	CASSLGPGYYEQYF
-	TRBV10-3	few	TRBJ1-4	TGTGCCATCAGCACTAGTAATGAAAAACTGTTTTTT	CAISTSNEKLFF
TRBD1	TRBV15	many	TRBJ2-5	TGTGCCACCAGCAGAGAAAAGGGGGCGTATAGTGAGACCCAGTACTTC	CATSREKGAYSETQYF
-	TRBV4-2	few	TRBJ2-7	TGTGCCAGCAGCCAAGAACCTTCCTACGAGCAGTACTTC	CASSQEPSYEQYF
-	TRBV7-2	many	TRBJ2-7	TGTGCCAGCAGCTTAGTTGCCGGGGGCGGTTACGAGCAGTACTTC	CASSLVAGGGYEQYF
-	TRBV20-1	few	TRBJ1-6	TGCAGTGCTAGAAGGCAGGATCCACGTAATTCACCCCTCCACTTT	CSARRQDPRNSPLHF
TRBD1	TRBV28	-	TRBJ2-3	TGTGCCAGCAGTCCACAGACAGGGCTTACAGATACGCAGTATTTT	CASSPQTGLTDTQYF
-	TRBV19	-	TRBJ1-2	TGTGCCAGTACTCCACAGGGAAGGTTGAGCTACACCTTC	CASTPQGRLSYTF
-	TRBV6-1	-	TRBJ2-2	TGTGCCAGCAGGCTGTACAACGGGGAGCTGTTTTTT	CASRLYNGELFF
-	TRBV3-1	-	TRBJ2-5	TGTGCCAGCAGCCAATTGACGAGAGAGTACCAAGAGACCCAGTACTTC	CASSQLTREYQETQYF
-	TRBV7-4	many	TRBJ1-5	TGTGCCAGGCCGCACGGGGAGGATCAGCCCCAGCATTTT	CARPHGEDQPQHF
-	TRBV5-4	-	TRBJ1-5	TGTGCCAGCAGCCCCCGGGGGGTAGTCCCTCAGCCCCAGCATTTT	CASSPRGVVPQPQHF
TRBD2	TRBV20-1	-	TRBJ2-7	TGCAGTGCAGAAGCGGGAGAGATAGTCGACGAGCAGTACTTC	CSAEAGEIVDEQYF
-	TRBV20-1	few	TRBJ2-7	TGCAGTGCCCCGAAATTAGGTGGGAGGTTTTTCGAGCAGTACTTC	CSAPKLGGRFFEQYF
-	TRBV27	-	TRBJ2-7	TGTGCCAGCAGTTGGGGACTGGATTCCTACGAGCAGTACTTC	CASSWGLDSYEQYF
TRBD1	TRBV5-4	-	TRBJ1-2	TGTGCCAGCAGACGTGCAGGGGGCCCCTATGGCTACACCTTC	CASRRAGGPYGYTF
-	TRBV7-2	few	TRBJ2-2	TGTGCCAGCAGCTTAAATCTACAGGCGAACACCGGGGAGCTGTTTTTT	CASSLNLQANTGELFF
-	TRBV27	many	TRBJ2-6	TGTGCCAGCAGTCCCGTCTTCTCTGGGGCCAACGTCCTGACTTTC	CASSPVFSGANVLTF
-	TRBV24-1	many	TRBJ2-7	TGTGCCACCAGTGATTTGCTCCGGCAGTACTTC	CATSDLLRQYF
TRBD1	TRBV5-4	-	TRBJ2-2	TGTGCCAGCAGCTTGGACAGGGGGATAAACACCGGGGAGCTGTTTTTT	CASSLDRGINTGELFF
-	TRBV10-3	-	TRBJ1-2	TGTGCCATCAGTGAGTCTTTGCAGAGGTCGGATGGCTACACCTTC	CAISESLQRSDGYTF
TRBD1	TRBV18	many	TRBJ2-7	TGTGCCAGCTCCCCAGGGGGAAACTCCCACGAGCAGTACTTC	CASSPGGNSHEQYF
-	TRBV7-2	-	TRBJ2-1	TGTGCCAGCAGCTTAGCTTTAGCCAATGAGCAGTTCTTC	CASSLALANEQFF
-	TRBV12-3/TRBV12-4	once	TRBJ1-1	TGTGCGAGCAGTCTCAGGGTCGGGAGTACTGAAGCTTTCTTT	CASSLRVGSTEAFF
-	TRBV7-9	-	TRBJ2-5	TGTGCCAGCAGCGTCGACCCGAAAGAATACGGAGAGACCCAGTACTTC	CASSVDPKEYGETQYF
-	TRBV6-5	many	TRBJ2-7	TGTGCCAGCAGTTACTCACCCCTAATACCCGAATACGAGCAGTACTTC	CASSYSPLIPEYEQYF
-	TRBV28	many	TRBJ2-5	TGTGCCAGCAGTTCTGCTGACAGACTGTACCAAGAGACCCAGTACTTC	CASSSADRLYQETQYF
-	TRBV13	many	TRBJ1-1	TGTGCCAGTAGGTCGGGAGTCACTGAAGCTTTCTTT	CASRSGVTEAFF
-	TRBV7-9	few	TRBJ2-4	TGTGCCAGCAGCCCCCTCCCGAGGGTGAGGGGGAGCAACATTCAGTACTTC	CASSPLPRVRGSNIQYF
TRBD2	TRBV6-1	few	TRBJ2-7	TGTGCCAGCAGTGGGTCCGGGACTAGTCGCGAGCAGTACTTC	CASSGSGTSREQYF
-	TRBV12-3/TRBV12-4	many	TRBJ2-7	TGTGCCAGCAGCTTAGTCCCTAGCTCCTACGAGCAGTACTTC	CASSLVPSSYEQYF
-	TRBV27	-	TRBJ1-6	TGTGCCAGCGCAGGACCAAATTCACCCCTCCACTTT	CASAGPNSPLHF
-	TRBV29-1	-	TRBJ1-2	TGCAGCGTTGGACGGACAGAGGGCTACACCTTC	CSVGRTEGYTF
-	TRBV5-1	many	TRBJ2-7	TGCGCCAGCAGCTTGGATTGGGGCGAGAGCTCCTACGAGCAGTACTTC	CASSLDWGESSYEQYF
TRBD2	TRBV4-1	few	TRBJ2-7	TGCGCCAGCAGCCAAGACGGGCGACTAGCGGGAGTTGAGTACTTC	CASSQDGRLAGVEYF
-	TRBV29-1	few	TRBJ1-1	TGCAGCGTTTGGGAGGGGAACACTGAAGCTTTCTTT	CSVWEGNTEAFF
-	TRBV20-1	many	TRBJ1-1	TGCAGTGCTAGAGAGACAGGAGAGAACACTGAAGCTTTCTTT	CSARETGENTEAFF
TRBD2	TRBV27	once	TRBJ2-7	TGTGCCAGCAGTCTAGGGGCTAGCGGGAGATACGAGCAGTACTTC	CASSLGASGRYEQYF